This TCR beta chain was observed in a study of shared clonotypes between healthy human individuals. As for the study in general: Donors were a couple of women and a few men aged 18 to 49.

The assay was carried out at the deep level. Several immunoSEQ plates received, in even portions, the genomic DNA of each subset. TCRdb's copy holds only in-frame clones and misses some; the assay was immunoSEQ multiplex PCR. The sample includes about 980,000 clones, approximately 80% seen only once; the top ten take approximately 1.5%. The authors divided CD4+ cells into CD45RA+ naive and CD45RA-negative memory subsets. The germline V and J ends were trimmed by 5 bases and 1 base, with 10 bases remaining between them. Germline V gene sequence: CDR1 MNHNS, CDR2 SASEGT. This CDR3 is 14 amino acids long.

The receptor comes from a man aged 18 to 30 in good health. The gene calls are TRBV6-1 and TRBJ2-3; D not resolved. What was sequenced was memory CD4+ T cells sorted from blood. As for subset: CD45RA-negative fraction. The CDR3 loop reads CASSIVRGTDTQYF. CDR3 nucleotides: TGTGCCAGCAGTATTGTTAGGGGCACAGATACGCAGTATTTT.